This T cell receptor beta chain was recovered during a study of blood T cell repertoires in COVID-19. The overall study: Acute and convalescent COVID-19 samples came from the United States, Italy and Spain. Sources were T cells, B-cell-depleted T cells, or PBMCs; the material itself was cDNA or gDNA.

Germline V gives CDR1 SEHNR, CDR2 FQNEAQ (reference sequence). V gave up 5 bases and J gave up 0 bases; unmatched junction bases: 8. CDR3 length: 16 amino acids. In the source study's methods: Amplification from reference gene primers served as the basis for estimated nucleated cell counts. Libraries were prepared by immunoSEQ multiplex PCR; TCRdb keeps only in-frame clonotypes and omits some of them. The D gene and trimming were derived from the DNA, and the V and J assignments and clone size from that table. The data hold 140,000 or so clones, with 80% observed a single time. This chain connects TRBV7-9 to TRBJ1-2, with 8 bases matching TRBD1. The sample consisted of peripheral blood. This clonotype was sampled from a woman between 50 and 59 years old with acute or convalescent COVID-19. DNA of the CDR3: TGTGCCAGCAGCCCTACTGGGACAGGCTCTAACTATGGCTACACCTTC. As protein: CASSPTGTGSNYGYTF.